These 31 T cell receptor beta chains were sequenced from one sample in a study of shared clonotypes between healthy human individuals. TCRdb's table, derived via immunoSEQ multiplex PCR, lists solely in-frame clones and lacks some. The data show roughly 510,000 clones, roughly 79% seen once. The sequencing input was PBMCs. All receptors derive from a middle-aged woman in good health. Some clones in this sample may be carry-over from other donors' samples.

This chain uses TRBV14 with TRBJ2-2; D uncertain. Looked up from germline, CDR1 is SGHDN and CDR2 is FVKESK. The V end was cut by 0 bases, the J end by 5 bases, with 10 bases between. The CDR3 covers 15 residues. DNA for the CDR3: TGTGCCAGCAGCCAAGATCCTGGGAATACCGGGGAGCTGTTTTTT. It translates to CASSQDPGNTGELFF.

The J gene is TRBJ2-1, the V gene TRBV28; D unclear. V lost 5 bases to trimming and J lost 4 bases, with 6 bases between them. The CDR3 contains 12 residues. Germline V lookup: CDR1 MDHEN, CDR2 SYDVKM. The CDR3 sequence: CASSPQYNEQFF. Written as DNA, the CDR3 is TGTGCCAGCAGTCCCCAGTACAATGAGCAGTTCTTC.

The chain couples TRBV15 to TRBJ1-4; TRBD1 aligns across 8 bases. This CDR3 spans 16 amino acids. Germline trimming cut 0 bases from V and 7 bases from J; bases unmatched to any gene: 7. Germline CDR1 reads LNHNV; CDR2 reads YYDKDF (reference sequence). In DNA form, the CDR3 reads TGTGCCACCAGCAGAGACCTGACAGGGGCAGTTGAAAAACTGTTTTTT. Protein: CATSRDLTGAVEKLFF.

The rearrangement uses TRBV18 and TRBJ2-2; tentative D call: TRBD2 (5 bases). Trimming stripped 2 bases from V and 5 bases from J, with 6 bases between. The CDR3 extends over 13 amino acids. In germline, CDR1 is KGHSH, CDR2 LQKENI. The CDR3 bases are TGTGCCAGCTCACCATCGGGGACCGGGGAGCTGTTTTTT. Its protein product is CASSPSGTGELFF. The variable domain in full, completed from reference TRBV18 and TRBJ2-2, reads NAGVMQNPRHLVRRRGQEARLRCSPMKGHSHVYWYRQLPEEGLKFMVYLQKENIIDESGMPKERFSAEFPKEGPSILRIQQVVRGDSAAYFCASSPSGTGELFFGEGSRLTVL.

The CDR3: CASSPPGPAGDDGYTF. The DNA for the CDR3 is TGTGCCAGCAGTCCCCCCGGGCCAGCCGGTGACGATGGCTACACCTTC. This chain connects TRBV28 to TRBJ1-2; unclear D gene. The V end lost 5 bases, the J end lost 6 bases, and 22 bases lay between the germline ends. CDR1 and CDR2 from the germline V gene are MDHEN and SYDVKM. CDR3 length equals 16 residues.

This clone was seen a few times. The chain uses TRBV9 and TRBJ2-3; TRBD2 aligns across 9 bases. The germline CDR1 and CDR2 sequences are SGDLS and YYNGEE. Trimming removed 0 bases from V and 0 bases from J; junction bases left unmatched: 2. There are 16 residues in the CDR3. The CDR3 reads CASSVGTSVSTDTQYF. The DNA for the CDR3 is TGTGCCAGCAGCGTAGGGACTAGCGTTAGCACAGATACGCAGTATTTT.

This clone was seen more than once but under ten times. The chain recombines TRBV10-2 with TRBJ2-7; D possibly corresponds to TRBD2 (6 bases). V was shortened by 7 bases and J by 0 bases, with 10 bases between the two germline ends. Germline lookup yields CDR1 WSHSY and CDR2 SAAADI. The CDR3 extends over 13 amino acids. CDR3 DNA sequence: TGCGCCAGCATTTCCGGGGGCTCCTACGAGCAGTACTTC. Translation: CASISGGSYEQYF.

The rearrangement uses TRBV15 and TRBJ1-5; possibly TRBD1 for D (5 bases). V was pared by 1 base and J by 3 bases, with 10 bases between. CDR1 is LNHNV and CDR2 is YYDKDF in the germline V gene (reference sequence). The CDR3 extends over 15 amino acids. The CDR3 coding sequence is TGTGCCACCAGCAGAGGAGACAGCTTCAATCAGCCCCAGCATTTT. It encodes CATSRGDSFNQPQHF.

This chain connects TRBV5-6 to TRBJ2-1, with D possibly TRBD1 on 6 matching bases. Germline V CDR1 and CDR2: SGHDT, YYEEEE. Trimming shortened V by 2 bases and J by 4 bases, and 13 bases separated the two germline ends. This CDR3 has 15 residues. The CDR3 DNA is TGTGCCAGCAGCTTTTCCACAGGGAATTACAATGAGCAGTTCTTC. Translating gives CASSFSTGNYNEQFF. The full variable domain, with the rest looked up from reference TRBV5-6 and TRBJ2-1, is DAGVTQSPTHLIKTRGQQVTLRCSPKSGHDTVSWYQQALGQGPQFIFQYYEEEERQRGNFPDRFSGHQFPNYSSELNVNALLLGDSALYLCASSFSTGNYNEQFFGPGTRLTVL.

This clone was seen a handful of times. V and J are TRBV15 and TRBJ1-1, with unresolved D. CDR1 LNHNV and CDR2 YYDKDF come from the germline V gene (reference sequence). V gave up 1 base and J gave up 6 bases, with 9 bases separating them. The CDR3 spans 13 residues. The CDR3 loop is CATSRVVGSEAFF. CDR3 bases: TGTGCCACCAGCAGAGTTGTAGGGTCTGAAGCTTTCTTT.

The chain employs TRBV11-2 and TRBJ2-3; D is perhaps TRBD2 (6 bases). Germline V gives CDR1 SGHAT, CDR2 FQNNGV. V shed 1 base and J shed 6 bases, with 23 bases lying between them. This CDR3 region has 18 residues. CDR3 loop: CASSLGRRSGQGADTQYF. CDR3 sequence (DNA): TGTGCCAGCAGCTTAGGAAGACGAAGCGGGCAGGGCGCGGATACGCAGTATTTT.

V gene TRBV5-1 combines with J gene TRBJ2-7, with TRBD2 matching 9 bases. The V gene's germline CDR1 is SGHRS and CDR2 YFSETQ. J lost 6 bases, V lost 0 bases, and 10 bases had no gene match. The CDR3 totals 16 residues. CDR3 region: CASSLEVSSGSIEQYF. In DNA form, the CDR3 reads TGCGCCAGCAGCTTGGAAGTGAGTAGCGGGAGTATCGAGCAGTACTTC. Looking up the rest from reference TRBV5-1 and TRBJ2-7 gives the full variable domain: KAGVTQTPRYLIKTRGQQVTLSCSPISGHRSVSWYQQTPGQGLQFLFEYFSETQRNKGNFPGRFSGRQFSNSRSEMNVSTLELGDSALYLCASSLEVSSGSIEQYFGPGTRLTVT.

The rearrangement joins TRBV5-1 to TRBJ2-1; 12 bases agree with TRBD2. This CDR3 contains 16 residues. Germline V lookup: CDR1 SGHRS, CDR2 YFSETQ. J lost 7 bases, V lost 4 bases, and 9 bases had no gene match. The CDR3 coding sequence is TGCGCCAGCAGCCAGCCCGGGACTAGCGGGCTTAATGAGCAGTTCTTC. It is translated as CASSQPGTSGLNEQFF.

The chain links TRBV5-6 to TRBJ2-1; 15 bases are a match to TRBD2. CDR1 is SGHDT, CDR2 YYEEEE, per germline. Trimming at V came to 2 bases and at J to 10 bases, leaving 7 bases not matched to a gene. This CDR3 region has 16 residues. CDR3 in DNA: TGTGCCAGCAGCTTCTCTCCGGGACTAGCGGGAGGAGAGCAGTTCTTC. This gives the protein CASSFSPGLAGGEQFF.

A note on this clone: The sample holds other DNA sequences that translate to the same CDR3. The gene calls are TRBV20-1 and TRBJ1-1, with D perhaps TRBD1 (6 bases). V lost 3 bases and J 4 bases, leaving 6 bases between the germline ends. This CDR3 has 11 residues. Per germline, CDR1 DFQATT and CDR2 SNEGSKA (reference sequence). The CDR3 loop reads CSASRGTEAFF. For the CDR3, the DNA is TGCAGTGCTAGCAGGGGCACTGAAGCTTTCTTT.

The rearrangement joins TRBV5-4 to TRBJ2-1; D uncertain. V was shortened by 0 bases and J by 6 bases, with 19 bases between the two germline ends. The CDR3 contains 17 residues. Germline V CDR1 and CDR2: SGHNT, YYREEE (reference sequence). This CDR3 reads CASSLGGVGFGGNEQFF. In nucleotides, the CDR3 is TGTGCCAGCAGCTTGGGTGGCGTGGGATTTGGTGGCAATGAGCAGTTCTTC.

V is TRBV7-2 and J is TRBJ2-1; 9 bases map to TRBD2. Germline loops: CDR1 SGHTA, CDR2 FQGNSA. The CDR3 has 15 amino acids. The V segment lost 1 base and the J segment 6 bases; nucleotides outside the gene matches: 4. CDR3 amino acids: CASSLGGRAGNEQFF. Written as DNA, the CDR3 is TGTGCCAGCAGCTTAGGCGGGAGGGCCGGCAATGAGCAGTTCTTC.

The chain links TRBV29-1 to TRBJ1-2; TRBD1 aligns across 8 bases. This CDR3 spans 17 amino acids. With 0 bases clipped from V and 2 bases from J, the junction kept 11 bases outside the gene matches. CDR1 and CDR2 from the germline V gene are SQVTM and ANQGSEA. Written as DNA, the CDR3 is TGCAGCGTTGAAGACTCCAGACAGGGGCGATTCAACTATGGCTACACCTTC. Protein sequence: CSVEDSRQGRFNYGYTF.

This clone was seen only a few times. This chain links TRBV7-6 with TRBJ2-1; D remains unclear. Trimming removed 1 base from V and 6 bases from J, with 7 bases in between. This CDR3 spans 13 amino acids. Per germline, CDR1 SGHVS and CDR2 FNYEAQ. The CDR3 DNA follows: TGTGCCAGCAGCTTAGATAGTAGCAATGAGCAGTTCTTC. Translation gives CASSLDSSNEQFF.

This chain joins TRBV28 and TRBJ1-6; 9 nucleotides line up with TRBD1. CDR1 is MDHEN and CDR2 is SYDVKM in the germline V gene. Trimming took 5 bases from V and 7 from J; bases not matched to a gene: 6. This CDR3 spans 15 amino acids. In DNA, the CDR3 is TGTGCCAGCAGTATGAGACAGGGGGTCAATTCACCCCTCCACTTT. As protein: CASSMRQGVNSPLHF.

This clone was seen once. The chain uses TRBV19 and TRBJ2-1; D is possibly TRBD2 (6 bases). Between the trimmed V and J ends, which lost 6 bases and 7 bases, there was a span of 16 bases. The CDR3 is 14 residues long. From germline, CDR1 is LNHDA and CDR2 SQIVND (reference sequence). In DNA, the CDR3 is TGTGCCAGTAGAAGTAGCGGACTAAGAAATGAGCAGTTCTTC. Its translation: CASRSSGLRNEQFF.

This clone has a single count. The chain is built from TRBV14 and TRBJ2-2; 8 bases agree with TRBD2. Germline loops: CDR1 SGHDN, CDR2 FVKESK. The CDR3 extends over 16 amino acids. V shed 4 bases and J 4 bases; nucleotides not matched to a gene: 8. This chain's CDR3 is CASSRTSGVRTGELFF. In DNA, the CDR3 is TGTGCCAGCAGCCGCACTAGCGGAGTCCGCACCGGGGAGCTGTTTTTT.

This chain links TRBV6-5 with TRBJ1-1, with D uncertain. This CDR3 contains 14 residues. V lost 0 bases to trimming and J lost 1 base, with 6 bases between them. Per germline, CDR1 MNHEY and CDR2 SVGAGI. This CDR3 is CASSYSYGNTEAFF. CDR3 coding DNA: TGTGCCAGCAGTTACTCGTACGGGAACACTGAAGCTTTCTTT.

V gene TRBV2 combines with J gene TRBJ2-5; 9 nucleotides align to TRBD2. Trimming cost V 4 bases and J 4 bases; bases outside gene matches: 4. The CDR3 is 14 amino acids. Germline CDR1 reads SNHLY; CDR2 reads FYNNEI. The CDR3 reads CASSGYSGRETQYF. In DNA form, the CDR3 reads TGTGCCAGCAGTGGATATAGCGGGAGAGAGACCCAGTACTTC. Together with reference TRBV2 and TRBJ2-5, the CDR3 gives the full variable domain: EPEVTQTPSHQVTQMGQEVILRCVPISNHLYFYWYRQILGQKVEFLVSFYNNEISEKSEIFDDQFSVERPDGSNFTLKIRSTKLEDSAMYFCASSGYSGRETQYFGPGTRLLVL.

The rearrangement uses TRBV2 and TRBJ1-1; possibly TRBD1 for D (5 bases). This CDR3 is 12 amino acids long. Trimming removed 11 bases at V and 4 bases at J, with 14 bases between. Germline loops: CDR1 SNHLY, CDR2 FYNNEI. The CDR3 nucleotides read TGTGCCGGGACGCGGGGCCGCACTGAAGCTTTCTTT. Translated: CAGTRGRTEAFF.

J is TRBJ1-1 and V is TRBV29-1, with unresolved D. CDR1 SQVTM and CDR2 ANQGSEA come from the germline V gene. The CDR3 is 10 residues long. Trimming took 4 bases from V and 2 from J, leaving 2 bases between them. The CDR3 loop is CSVVNTEAFF. The CDR3 nucleotides are TGCAGCGTTGTCAACACTGAAGCTTTCTTT.

As regards this clone: Other DNA sequences in this sample translate to the same CDR3. The rearrangement uses TRBV18 and TRBJ2-7; 8 positions match TRBD1. The germline CDR1 and CDR2 sequences are KGHSH and LQKENI. The CDR3 contains 16 residues. V shed 3 bases and J 4 bases; nucleotides not matched to a gene: 11. The chain's CDR3 is CASSPNPGTGIYEQYF. Here the CDR3 DNA reads TGTGCCAGCTCACCGAACCCGGGGACAGGAATTTACGAGCAGTACTTC. Using reference TRBV18 and TRBJ2-7 for the parts outside the CDR3, the full variable domain is NAGVMQNPRHLVRRRGQEARLRCSPMKGHSHVYWYRQLPEEGLKFMVYLQKENIIDESGMPKERFSAEFPKEGPSILRIQQVVRGDSAAYFCASSPNPGTGIYEQYFGPGTRLTVT.

This chain links TRBV27 with TRBJ2-3; the match to TRBD2 covers 8 bases. CDR3 length: 16 amino acids. The germline gives CDR1 MNHEY, CDR2 SMNVEV (reference sequence). Trimming at V came to 3 bases and at J to 4 bases, leaving 9 bases not matched to a gene. The DNA of the CDR3 is TGTGCCAGCAGTTTTTTCGGAGGCGGGAGGCCAGATACGCAGTATTTT. As protein: CASSFFGGGRPDTQYF.

The V call is TRBV2, the J call TRBJ1-1, with unresolved D. Per germline, CDR1 SNHLY and CDR2 FYNNEI. V was shortened by 6 bases and J by 3 bases, with 14 bases between the two germline ends. CDR3 length: 14 amino acids. The CDR3 nucleotides are TGTGCCAGCAGCGGGAATCGGGATTACACTGAAGCTTTCTTT. This gives the protein CASSGNRDYTEAFF.

The chain uses TRBV5-1 and TRBJ2-7, with 10 bases aligning to TRBD2. The CDR3 is 15 amino acids. V dropped 4 bases and J dropped 5; count of bases not matched to a gene: 9. Germline values: CDR1 SGHRS, CDR2 YFSETQ. The CDR3 nucleotides are TGCGCCAGCAGCGGTTCCGGGACTAGCGTGCACGAGCAGTACTTC. Encoded protein: CASSGSGTSVHEQYF.

The chain couples TRBV18 to TRBJ2-5; maybe TRBD1 (6 bases). The length of the CDR3 is 15 residues. V was clipped by 3 bases and J by 4 bases, with 15 bases between them. From germline, CDR1 is KGHSH and CDR2 LQKENI. CDR3 DNA: TGTGCCAGCTCACCGGTCCCAGGGGAAGTAGAGACCCAGTACTTC. As protein: CASSPVPGEVETQYF. The full variable domain, rest sourced from reference TRBV18 and TRBJ2-5, is NAGVMQNPRHLVRRRGQEARLRCSPMKGHSHVYWYRQLPEEGLKFMVYLQKENIIDESGMPKERFSAEFPKEGPSILRIQQVVRGDSAAYFCASSPVPGEVETQYFGPGTRLLVL.